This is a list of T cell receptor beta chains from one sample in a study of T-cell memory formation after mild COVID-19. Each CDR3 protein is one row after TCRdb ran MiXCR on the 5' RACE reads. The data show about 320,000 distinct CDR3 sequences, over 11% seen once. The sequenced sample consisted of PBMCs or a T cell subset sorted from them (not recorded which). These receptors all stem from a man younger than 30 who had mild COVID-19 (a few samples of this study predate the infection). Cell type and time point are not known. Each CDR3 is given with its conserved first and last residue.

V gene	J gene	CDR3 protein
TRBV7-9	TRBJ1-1	CASSVGHQNTEAFF
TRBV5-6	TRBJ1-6	CASSGPGGSPLHF
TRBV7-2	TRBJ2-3	CASSLAPVASGGPSTDTQYF
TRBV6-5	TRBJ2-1	CASSSRNHPGRRNNEQFF
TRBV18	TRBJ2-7	CASSPQEASGTYEQYF
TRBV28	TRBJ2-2	CASSLTGKERELFF
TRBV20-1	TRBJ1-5	CSARWGDSNQPQHF
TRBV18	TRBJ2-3	CASSPIPGGQSTDTQYF
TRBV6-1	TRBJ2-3	CASSTNPLETDTQYF
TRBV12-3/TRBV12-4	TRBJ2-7	CASSLVAGSYEQYF
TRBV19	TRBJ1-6	CASRNRGSNSPLHF
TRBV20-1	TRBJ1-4	CSAPVGQGGEKLFF
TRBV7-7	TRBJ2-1	CASSLGDRAYEQFF
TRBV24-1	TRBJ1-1	CATSGSGGTAFF
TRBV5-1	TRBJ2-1	CASSLEGSGGGVYNEQFF
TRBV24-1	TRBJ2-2	CATSDPGPSNTGELFF
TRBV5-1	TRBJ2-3	CASSLRGGPTDTQYF
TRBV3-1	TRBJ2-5	CASSQDRGQETQYF
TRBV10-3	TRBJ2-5	CAIRAGGETQYF
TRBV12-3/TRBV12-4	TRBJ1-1	CASRVPPGQGQTEAFF
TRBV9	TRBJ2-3	CASSPRRGAAYFTDTQYF
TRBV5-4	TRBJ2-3	CASSGGALRTDTQYF
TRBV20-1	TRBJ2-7	CSASAGTVYEQYF
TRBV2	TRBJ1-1	CASSEYTEAFF
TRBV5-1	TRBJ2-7	CASSRTGGSHEQYF
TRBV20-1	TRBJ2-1	CSADPYNEQFF
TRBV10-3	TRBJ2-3	CAIRTGTASTDTQYF